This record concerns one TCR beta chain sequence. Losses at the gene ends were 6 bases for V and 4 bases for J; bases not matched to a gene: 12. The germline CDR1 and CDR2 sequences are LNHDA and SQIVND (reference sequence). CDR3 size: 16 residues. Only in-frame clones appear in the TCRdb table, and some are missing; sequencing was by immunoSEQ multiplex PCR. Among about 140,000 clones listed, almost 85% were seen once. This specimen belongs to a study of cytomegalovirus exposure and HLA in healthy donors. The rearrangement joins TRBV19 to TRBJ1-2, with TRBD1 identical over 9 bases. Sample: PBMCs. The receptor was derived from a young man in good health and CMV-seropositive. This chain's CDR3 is CASREDRGNFGYGYTF. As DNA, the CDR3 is TGTGCCAGTAGGGAGGACAGGGGAAATTTCGGCTATGGCTACACCTTC.